One sample yielded the 28 T cell receptor beta chains listed below, sequenced in a study of CD8 T cells in Susac syndrome (dated by TCRdb to the late 2010s). The method behind the library was the immunoSEQ multiplex PCR assay. RNA was extracted using the RNeasy kit, and 0.5 to 1 microgram was reverse transcribed with random hexamers. TCRdb reran the public reads through fastp at Q25 and MiXCR, keeping productive beta chains. When rows share a CDR3 protein, they turn into one entry using the most common DNA and genes. This sample comprises approximately 260,000 distinct CDR3 sequences, less than 96% of them detected only once. In total, the top ten clones hold approximately 0.1% of the sample. Specimen: CD4+ T cells from PBMCs. These TCRs come from a human donor with Susac syndrome.

This chain uses TRBV2 with TRBJ2-2; 7 nucleotides line up with TRBD2. V was pared by 8 bases and J by 0 bases, with 3 bases of the junction left unmatched. This CDR3 spans 14 amino acids. Germline V gene lookup returns CDR1 SNHLY and CDR2 FYNNEI. The CDR3 DNA sequence: TGTGCCAGCCGGGACTATACGAACACCGGGGAGCTGTTTTTT. Residues: CASRDYTNTGELFF.

The chain carries TRBV2 and TRBJ2-1; no clear D gene. The CDR3 consists of 13 residues. Deletions cut 4 bases from V and 8 bases from J, with 12 bases between. Germline-derived CDR1 and CDR2 are SNHLY and FYNNEI. CDR3 in DNA: TGTGCCAGCAGTGTGGGGTCCGGGTATGAGCAGTTCTTC. Residues: CASSVGSGYEQFF.

J is TRBJ2-2 and V is TRBV7-3; D gene ambiguous. The CDR3 consists of 12 residues. In germline, CDR1 is SGHTA, CDR2 FQGTGA. Trimming took off 5 bases at V and 7 bases at J, with 8 bases between the two ends. This chain's CDR3 is CASSPSNGELFF. DNA of the CDR3: TGTGCCAGCAGCCCATCCAACGGGGAGCTGTTTTTT.

The count of this clonotype is one. J is TRBJ2-5 and V is TRBV30; 8 bases agree with TRBD2. The CDR3 loop spans 14 amino acids. Trimming cost V 2 bases and J 4 bases; bases outside gene matches: 6. From germline, CDR1 is GTSNPN and CDR2 SVGIG (reference sequence). CDR3 protein: CAWSHRGGIETQYF. CDR3 sequence (DNA): TGTGCCTGGAGTCACCGGGGGGGGATAGAGACCCAGTACTTC.

The V gene is TRBV30, the J gene TRBJ2-2; a weak D match, TRBD2 (6 bases). This CDR3 is built from 16 residues. Per the germline V gene, CDR1 is GTSNPN and CDR2 is SVGIG (reference sequence). Trimming pared 0 bases from V and 3 bases from J, leaving 14 bases between. In nucleotides, the CDR3 is TGTGCCTGGAGTGTGGGCGGGATTAAACACACCGGGGAGCTGTTTTTT. This translates into CAWSVGGIKHTGELFF. Full variable domain (remainder filled in from reference TRBV30 and TRBJ2-2): SQTIHQWPATLVQPVGSPLSLECTVEGTSNPNLYWYRQAAGRGLQLLFYSVGIGQISSEVPQNLSASRPQDRQFILSSKKLLLSDSGFYLCAWSVGGIKHTGELFFGEGSRLTVL.

The chain uses TRBV20-1 and TRBJ1-5, with no clear D. V gave up 3 bases and J gave up 6 bases, with 18 bases separating them. The CDR3 spans 15 residues. Germline CDR1 and CDR2: DFQATT and SNEGSKA (reference sequence). The CDR3 region is CSARGGGAISQPQHF. The CDR3 DNA reads TGCAGTGCTAGGGGCGGAGGCGCAATTAGTCAGCCCCAGCATTTT.

The genes are TRBV29-1 and TRBJ1-1, with D unclear. Between the trimmed V and J ends, which lost 0 bases and 2 bases, there was a span of 13 bases. Germline CDR1 is SQVTM and CDR2 is ANQGSEA. The length of the CDR3 is 15 residues. DNA of the CDR3: TGCAGCGTTGAAGACTCGCTGCCCCCCAACACTGAAGCTTTCTTT. This encodes CSVEDSLPPNTEAFF.

The DNA of the CDR3 is TGTGCCAGCAGCTTCACGCTAAGCTCCTACAATGAGCAGTTCTTC. Translating gives CASSFTLSSYNEQFF. The rearrangement joins TRBV3-1 to TRBJ2-1; no definite D call. The germline CDR1 and CDR2 sequences are LGHDT and YNNKEL (reference sequence). CDR3 size: 15 residues. Trimming removed 5 bases from V and 0 bases from J, with 11 bases in between.

This clonotype was found once. CDR3 coding DNA: TGTGCCAGCAGCGTGAACTCGGGGACCACAGATACGCAGTATTTT. Its protein product is CASSVNSGTTDTQYF. This chain uses TRBV9 with TRBJ2-3; D might be TRBD1 or TRBD2, each matching 5 bases. V was trimmed by 2 bases and J by 2 bases, leaving 12 bases between them. CDR1 and CDR2 from the germline V gene are SGDLS and YYNGEE. CDR3 length: 15 residues.

The CDR3 loop reads CASSALGSGRDEQYF. For the CDR3, the DNA is TGTGCCAGCAGTGCCCTAGGTAGCGGGAGGGACGAGCAGTACTTC. This chain links TRBV25-1 with TRBJ2-7; 11 bases map to TRBD2. This CDR3 is 15 amino acids long. Losses at the gene ends were 4 bases for V and 5 bases for J; bases not matched to a gene: 7. Germline loops: CDR1 MGHDK, CDR2 SYGVNS.

The chain uses TRBV27 and TRBJ2-3; 15 bases map to TRBD2. Trimming cost V 6 bases and J 5 bases; bases outside gene matches: 6. The CDR3 sequence is 16 residues long. Per germline, CDR1 MNHEY and CDR2 SMNVEV (reference sequence). This CDR3 is CASRIGLAGGEDTQYF. In nucleotides, the CDR3 is TGTGCCAGCAGGATCGGACTAGCGGGAGGGGAAGATACGCAGTATTTT.

This clonotype was detected only once. The CDR3 DNA is TGTGCCAGCAGCCAAGTGAAGGGCACGATGAACACTGAAGCTTTCTTT. The encoded protein is CASSQVKGTMNTEAFF. This rearrangement joins TRBV14 to TRBJ1-1; D ambiguous. CDR1 and CDR2 (germline): SGHDN, FVKESK. The CDR3 extends over 16 amino acids. The V gene lost 1 base and the J gene lost 0 bases, with 12 bases spanning the gap.

The chain combines TRBV20-1 with TRBJ1-2; TRBD1 might be the D (5 bases). Deletions cut 0 bases from V and 2 bases from J, with 10 bases between. Per germline, CDR1 DFQATT and CDR2 SNEGSKA (reference sequence). The CDR3 extends over 14 amino acids. The DNA for the CDR3 is TGCAGTGCTAGAGAGGGGGATCAGAACTATGGCTACACCTTC. The encoded protein is CSAREGDQNYGYTF.

V gene TRBV24-1 combines with J gene TRBJ1-2; D perhaps matches TRBD1 (6 bases). There are 12 residues in the CDR3. Germline V gene sequence: CDR1 KGHDR, CDR2 SFDVKD. V lost 4 bases and J 8 bases, leaving 10 bases between the germline ends. In DNA form, the CDR3 reads TGTGCCACCAGTGAGCCGACAGGCGGCTACACCTTC. Translated: CATSEPTGGYTF.

This chain connects TRBV29-1 to TRBJ2-7; D is possibly TRBD1 (5 bases). The V gene lost 4 bases and the J gene lost 5 bases, with 12 bases spanning the gap. Germline V CDR1 and CDR2: SQVTM, ANQGSEA. This CDR3 has 12 amino acids. The CDR3 loop is CSVARVRNEQYF. The DNA of the CDR3 is TGCAGCGTTGCCAGGGTAAGGAACGAGCAGTACTTC.

This clonotype was seen once. The gene calls are TRBV20-1 and TRBJ2-7, with a tentative D call TRBD2 (6 bases). The CDR3 runs to 14 residues. V shed 1 base and J shed 0 bases, with 10 bases lying between them. From germline, CDR1 is DFQATT and CDR2 SNEGSKA (reference sequence). This CDR3 is CSARVGGNSYEQYF. CDR3 in DNA: TGCAGTGCTAGAGTAGGCGGGAACTCCTACGAGCAGTACTTC.

The chain employs TRBV12-3 or TRBV12-4 and TRBJ2-5; tentatively, D is TRBD2 (6 bases). CDR3 length equals 15 residues. V dropped 3 bases and J dropped 5 bases, with 16 bases sitting between them. CDR3 region: CASSFSYGGYETQYF. DNA of the CDR3: TGTGCCAGCAGTTTTTCGTACGGGGGTTACGAGACCCAGTACTTC.

The V gene is TRBV29-1, the J gene TRBJ2-2; possibly TRBD1 for D (5 bases). The V end was cut by 3 bases, the J end by 5 bases, with 10 bases between. The germline V gene encodes CDR1 SQVTM and CDR2 ANQGSEA. The CDR3 is 13 amino acids. Here the CDR3 reads CSVDRVGTGELFF. The DNA for the CDR3 is TGCAGCGTTGACAGGGTCGGGACCGGGGAGCTGTTTTTT.

The genes are TRBV29-1 and TRBJ1-1; perhaps TRBD1 as D (5 bases). The CDR3 contains 14 residues. Germline values: CDR1 SQVTM, CDR2 ANQGSEA. Trimming pared 3 bases from V and 1 base from J, leaving 12 bases between. CDR3 nucleotides: TGCAGCGTTGATGCGGGGCGGGGGAACACTGAAGCTTTCTTT. Translated, it gives CSVDAGRGNTEAFF.

The rearrangement links TRBV18 to TRBJ1-1, with 7 bases that match TRBD1. V was pared by 4 bases and J by 5 bases, with 7 bases of the junction left unmatched. CDR1 and CDR2 (germline): KGHSH, LQKENI. CDR3 size: 14 residues. CDR3 sequence (DNA): TGTGCCAGCTCACTGGCGCAGGGGGGAACTGAAGCTTTCTTT. It specifies CASSLAQGGTEAFF.

This clonotype was found once. The genes are TRBV14 and TRBJ2-2; D not resolved. In germline, CDR1 is SGHDN, CDR2 FVKESK. The CDR3 loop spans 14 amino acids. Between the trimmed V and J ends, which lost 0 bases and 5 bases, there was a span of 7 bases. The CDR3 region is CASSQDHGTGELFF. CDR3 DNA sequence: TGTGCCAGCAGCCAAGACCACGGTACCGGGGAGCTGTTTTTT.

The V gene is TRBV12-5, the J gene TRBJ2-3; D uncertain. This CDR3 region has 13 residues. Germline CDR1 reads LGHNT; CDR2 reads FRNRAP. V dropped 6 bases and J dropped 4 bases, with 11 bases sitting between them. CDR3 DNA sequence: TGTGCTAGTGGCCCACTCGGAGCAGATACGCAGTATTTT. The encoded protein is CASGPLGADTQYF.

The J gene is TRBJ2-5, the V gene TRBV12-3 or TRBV12-4, with D perhaps matching TRBD2 (5 bases). Deletions cut 3 bases from V and 2 bases from J, with 7 bases between. This CDR3 spans 13 amino acids. The CDR3 DNA is TGTGCCAGCAGTTTCCAGCGGCAAGAGACCCAGTACTTC. Its protein product is CASSFQRQETQYF.

The chain recombines TRBV9 with TRBJ2-1; 8 nucleotides match TRBD2. The length of the CDR3 is 13 residues. With V trimmed by 2 bases and J by 15 bases, 10 bases remained unmatched. The germline V gene encodes CDR1 SGDLS and CDR2 YYNGEE. CDR3 DNA: TGTGCCAGCAGCGTTAACTCCGGGACTAGTTTGTTCTTC. Protein: CASSVNSGTSLFF.

The rearrangement uses TRBV29-1 and TRBJ2-1; perhaps TRBD2 as D (5 bases). CDR1 is SQVTM and CDR2 is ANQGSEA in the germline V gene. V was trimmed by 6 bases and J by 0 bases, leaving 12 bases between them. This CDR3 comprises 14 residues. This chain's CDR3 is CSVQRFSSYNEQFF. CDR3 in DNA: TGCAGCGTCCAGCGGTTTAGCTCCTACAATGAGCAGTTCTTC.

CDR3 sequence: CSASGTGISYGYTF. The CDR3 DNA sequence: TGCAGTGCTTCCGGGACAGGAATTTCTTATGGCTACACCTTC. This chain links TRBV20-1 with TRBJ1-2, with 8 bases identical to TRBD1. CDR1 DFQATT and CDR2 SNEGSKA come from the germline V gene (reference sequence). Trimming at V came to 5 bases and at J to 5 bases, leaving 10 bases not matched to a gene. The CDR3 spans 14 residues.

The chain is built from TRBV7-9 and TRBJ2-2; D uncertain. V dropped 1 base and J dropped 6 bases, with 6 bases sitting between them. This CDR3 region has 13 residues. Germline assignment: CDR1 SEHNR and CDR2 FQNEAQ (reference sequence). The CDR3 nucleotides read TGTGCCAGCAGCTTAGAGGGTTCCGGGGAGCTGTTTTTT. Translating it yields CASSLEGSGELFF.

V and J are TRBV12-3 or TRBV12-4 and TRBJ2-2; no firm D call. The CDR3 is 13 residues long. Trimming took 5 bases from V and 5 from J, leaving 9 bases between them. CDR3 nucleotides: TGTGCCAGCAGTCGATTTGAAACCGGGGAGCTGTTTTTT. Amino acids: CASSRFETGELFF.